The clone carrying this T cell receptor beta chain was seen more than once but under ten times. Repertoires were generated with immunoSEQ multiplex PCR, while TCRdb's copy carries only in-frame clones and drops some. The repertoire holds a few hundred thousand clones, around 91% seen once, with 4% to 5.5% in the top ten. Recruitment covered about two dozen US areas and drew participants whose ages spanned roughly 18 to 90 years. The study assigned cohorts using participant-reported clinical history. These data come from a study of blood T cell repertoires in COVID-19. V shed 4 bases, J shed 8 bases, and the junction held 9 bases outside the gene matches. This CDR3 is 15 amino acids long. CDR1 MGHRA and CDR2 YSYEKL come from the germline V gene.

This TCR came from a woman aged 18-29 years with acute COVID-19. The chain carries TRBV4-1 and TRBJ1-4; 8 bases map to TRBD1. Material for sequencing was PBMCs or T cells enriched from blood (not recorded which). CDR3 coding DNA: TGCGCCAGCAGCCGCGAAGGACAGGGAAACGAAAAACTGTTTTTT. Translating gives CASSREGQGNEKLFF.